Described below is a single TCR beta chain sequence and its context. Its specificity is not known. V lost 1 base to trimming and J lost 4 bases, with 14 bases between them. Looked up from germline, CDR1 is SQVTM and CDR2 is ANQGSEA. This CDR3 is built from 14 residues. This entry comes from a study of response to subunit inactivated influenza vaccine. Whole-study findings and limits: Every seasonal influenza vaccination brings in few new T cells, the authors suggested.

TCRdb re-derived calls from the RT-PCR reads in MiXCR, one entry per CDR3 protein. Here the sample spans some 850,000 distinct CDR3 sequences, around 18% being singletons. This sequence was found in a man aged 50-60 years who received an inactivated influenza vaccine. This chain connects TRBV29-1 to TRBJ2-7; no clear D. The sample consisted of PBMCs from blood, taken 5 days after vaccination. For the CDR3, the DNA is TGCAGCGTTGAAGTAAAGGGATTCGATTACGAGCAGTACTTC. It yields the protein CSVEVKGFDYEQYF.